The rows below give T cell receptor beta chains drawn from one sample of a study of shared clonotypes between healthy human individuals. Clones were sequenced by immunoSEQ multiplex PCR, and TCRdb holds only the in-frame ones, with some missing. The table includes about 1,800,000 clones, roughly 94% detected once. Sequenced material: naive CD8+ T cells sorted from blood. The receptors come from a man between 18 and 35 years old in good health. The CDR3 runs from the conserved cysteine through the conserved F or W. D genes are given only for firm matches. Rows give clone size only sometimes, using once, few, many, or a class for an expanded clone.

TRBV5-1,16,TRBD1,TRBJ2-3,.,CASSLAEMTGWDTQYF,TGCGCCAGCAGCTTGGCGGAGATGACAGGGTGGGATACGCAGTATTTT
TRBV30,17,TRBD2,TRBJ2-1,.,CACREASGGYSYNEQFF,TGTGCCTGCCGGGAGGCTAGCGGGGGGTACTCCTACAATGAGCAGTTCTTC
TRBV5-6,15,.,TRBJ1-1,.,CASSLAAGLNTEAFF,TGTGCCAGCAGCTTGGCCGCAGGGCTGAACACTGAAGCTTTCTTT
TRBV7-8,17,.,TRBJ1-1,.,CASSLDAWGEDSTEAFF,TGTGCCAGCAGCTTAGACGCTTGGGGGGAGGATAGCACTGAAGCTTTCTTT
TRBV19,16,TRBD2,TRBJ2-1,.,CASGLLTSGAYNEQFF,TGTGCCAGTGGCCTACTTACTAGCGGAGCCTACAATGAGCAGTTCTTC
TRBV7-9,15,TRBD2,TRBJ2-3,.,CASSLGAGGTDTQYF,TGTGCCAGCAGCTTAGGAGCGGGGGGCACAGATACGCAGTATTTT
TRBV9,18,TRBD1,TRBJ2-2,.,CASSVDFEGQGTTGELFF,TGTGCCAGCAGCGTAGATTTCGAGGGACAGGGAACCACCGGGGAGCTGTTTTTT
TRBV30,14,TRBD1,TRBJ2-3,.,CAWSSRGQLDTQYF,TGTGCCTGGAGCTCCAGGGGGCAGCTGGATACGCAGTATTTT
TRBV30,15,TRBD2,TRBJ2-1,.,CAWSVGEGYRDEQFF,TGTGCCTGGAGTGTAGGGGAGGGGTACCGGGATGAGCAGTTCTTC
TRBV7-7,13,.,TRBJ2-7,once,CASSLERGDEQYF,TGTGCTAGCAGCTTAGAGCGAGGCGACGAGCAGTACTTC
TRBV7-9,16,TRBD1,TRBJ2-7,.,CASRLQPKQGPYEQYF,TGTGCCAGCAGACTACAGCCTAAACAGGGGCCCTACGAGCAGTACTTC
TRBV29-1,14,.,TRBJ1-1,once,CSVEDLEGSTEAFF,TGCAGCGTTGAAGATCTCGAAGGGTCCACTGAAGCTTTCTTT
TRBV9,15,.,TRBJ1-1,.,CASSVEGQTNTEAFF,TGTGCCAGCAGCGTAGAGGGACAAACGAACACTGAAGCTTTCTTT
TRBV21-1,17,.,TRBJ2-7,.,CASSPRTGVEVRDEQYF,TGTGCCAGCAGCCCTCGGACAGGGGTAGAAGTGCGCGACGAGCAGTACTTC
TRBV7-6,14,TRBD1,TRBJ2-7,once,CASSFGTGFNEQYF,TGTGCCAGCAGCTTTGGGACAGGGTTTAACGAGCAGTACTTC
TRBV7-6,14,.,TRBJ2-7,.,CASSLGFPSYEQYF,TGTGCCAGCAGCTTAGGCTTCCCTTCCTACGAGCAGTACTTC
TRBV27,13,.,TRBJ2-7,few,CASSLSGSYEQYF,TGTGCCAGCAGTTTATCTGGGTCCTACGAGCAGTACTTC
TRBV7-9,15,TRBD1,TRBJ2-1,.,CASSSPGQPISEQFF,TGTGCCAGCAGCTCTCCGGGACAGCCTATTAGTGAGCAGTTCTTC
TRBV6-1,14,.,TRBJ1-5,.,CASSGKEGRQPQHF,TGTGCCAGCAGCGGGAAGGAGGGGAGGCAGCCCCAGCATTTT
TRBV5-4,18,TRBD1,TRBJ2-3,.,CASSPGTGDRLSTDTQYF,TGTGCCAGCAGTCCCGGGACAGGGGACCGTTTGAGCACAGATACGCAGTATTTT
TRBV27,11,.,TRBJ2-7,few,CASGGSYEQYF,TGTGCCAGCGGGGGGTCCTACGAGCAGTACTTC
TRBV28,17,TRBD2,TRBJ2-1,.,CASSLTSGGAVHNEQFF,TGTGCCAGCAGTTTGACTAGCGGGGGCGCCGTCCACAATGAGCAGTTCTTC
TRBV27,16,TRBD2,TRBJ2-1,.,CASSPWTSGGGNEQFF,TGTGCCAGCAGTCCCTGGACTAGCGGGGGGGGGAATGAGCAGTTCTTC
TRBV27,13,.,TRBJ1-2,once,CASRDGGIGGYTF,TGTGCCAGCAGGGATGGGGGGATAGGTGGCTACACCTTC
TRBV6-5,16,.,TRBJ2-2,.,CASSYWGVGDTGELFF,TGTGCCAGCAGTTACTGGGGCGTGGGGGACACCGGGGAGCTGTTTTTT
TRBV5-4,12,.,TRBJ1-1,.,CASGDPGTEAFF,TGTGCCAGCGGAGATCCCGGGACTGAAGCTTTCTTT
TRBV10-1,13,.,TRBJ2-7,once,CASSAGVIYEQYF,TGCGCCAGCAGTGCCGGGGTCATCTACGAGCAGTACTTC
TRBV7-9,16,TRBD2,TRBJ2-1,.,CASSLAGLAAYNEQFF,TGTGCCAGCAGCTTAGCGGGACTAGCGGCGTACAATGAGCAGTTCTTC
TRBV27,14,.,TRBJ1-2,.,CASSPLGEGYGYTF,TGTGCCAGCAGTCCCTTGGGTGAGGGCTATGGCTACACCTTC
TRBV29-1,15,.,TRBJ2-6,.,CSVGTLSSGANVLTF,TGCAGCGTTGGAACCCTGAGCTCTGGGGCCAACGTCCTGACTTTC
TRBV30,13,.,TRBJ2-3,.,CAWDRTSTDTQYF,TGTGCCTGGGACAGAACTAGCACAGATACGCAGTATTTT